The 5 T cell receptor beta chains listed next were all sequenced from one sample in a study of blood T cells in healthy people across ages. A second 7 to 11 cycle PCR used barcoded and J-beta primers. From the 5' RACE reads, TCRdb called clonotypes with MiXCR, one entry per CDR3 protein. Found here are about 320,000 distinct CDR3 sequences, about 25% of them singletons; the top ten hold 29%. What was sequenced was blood. The receptors originated from a woman in her 70s in good health.

The chain employs TRBV4-1 and TRBJ1-5; TRBD1 might be the D (5 bases). V lost 0 bases, J lost 13 bases, and 13 bases lay in between. CDR1 and CDR2 from the germline V gene are MGHRA and YSYEKL. CDR3 size: 13 residues. CDR3 sequence (DNA): TGCGCCAGCAGCCAAGACCAGGGTAGGGTACAGCATTTT. Translating it yields CASSQDQGRVQHF.

This chain links TRBV20-1 with TRBJ2-3; 8 bases align to TRBD1. Germline V gene sequence: CDR1 DFQATT, CDR2 SNEGSKA (reference sequence). V dropped 4 bases and J dropped 3; count of bases not matched to a gene: 12. This CDR3 is built from 16 residues. CDR3 loop: CSANELGQGWTDTQYF. CDR3 nucleotide sequence: TGCAGTGCTAACGAACTAGGACAGGGTTGGACAGATACGCAGTATTTT.

The chain combines TRBV9 with TRBJ2-5; a possible D gene is TRBD1 (6 bases). V was shortened by 0 bases and J by 5 bases, with 14 bases between the two germline ends. CDR1 and CDR2 (germline): SGDLS, YYNGEE. The CDR3 sequence is 15 residues long. CDR3 amino acids: CASSVGARDKETQYF. CDR3 DNA: TGTGCCAGCAGCGTAGGGGCGAGGGACAAGGAGACCCAGTACTTC.

The V gene is TRBV12-3 or TRBV12-4, the J gene TRBJ1-3; TRBD1 aligns across 9 bases. There are 14 residues in the CDR3. Trimming removed 7 bases from V and 5 bases from J; junction bases left unmatched: 6. CDR3 nucleotide sequence: TGTGCCAGCACCAAGGGACAGGGACGAAACACCATATATTTT. Translation gives CASTKGQGRNTIYF.

The chain uses TRBV9 and TRBJ2-4; 10 nucleotides match TRBD2. J gave up 9 bases and V 0 bases, and 9 bases lay outside the gene matches. CDR1 and CDR2 (germline): SGDLS, YYNGEE. CDR3 length equals 16 residues. CDR3 coding DNA: TGTGCCAGCAGCGTAGACCCTAGCGGGAGCGGGAGCATTCAGTACTTC. As protein: CASSVDPSGSGSIQYF.